A selection of T cell receptor beta chains follows, all from one sample in a study of a mutant IDH1 vaccine in newly diagnosed glioma. Here immunoSEQ multiplex PCR was the method, and the copy in TCRdb shows in-frame clones only, minus some. The sample lists around 69,000 clones, approximately 86% occurring once. These receptors have no known antigen. The source material was PBMCs, sampled from a glioma patient whose treatment included an IDH1 peptide vaccine. Every receptor here comes from a young man with glioma. Each CDR3 is given without its conserved first and last residue.

v_call	j_call	cdr3_aa
TRBV9	TRBJ2-1	ASSWTTGTGAYNEQF
TRBV9	TRBJ2-2	ASSVGGTGELF
TRBV5-1	TRBJ1-1	ASSPLGPNTEAF
TRBV7-8	TRBJ2-1	ASARDSYNEQF
TRBV28	TRBJ1-1	ASKGSMNTEAF
TRBV25-1	TRBJ1-2	ASSEGLQGFGYT
TRBV5-1	TRBJ2-7	ASSLVQDPYEQY
TRBV7-3	TRBJ2-3	ASSWGLDTDTQY
TRBV11-2	TRBJ1-1	ASSLGAGNTEAF
TRBV6-1	TRBJ2-7	ASSDRAQGGNYEQY
TRBV7-2	TRBJ2-1	ASSFQGVSYNEQF
TRBV28	TRBJ1-3	ASSLSGNTIY
TRBV7-6	TRBJ2-7	ASSLGPGGLSSYEQY
TRBV9	TRBJ1-2	ASSDGLRSQYYGYT
TRBV2	TRBJ1-2	AIDTGEEGYT
TRBV9	TRBJ2-5	ASSVAGSRETQY
TRBV4-1	TRBJ2-3	ASSAPTSGVTDTQY
TRBV6-6	TRBJ2-5	ASTPGTSGPGTQY
TRBV4-1	TRBJ1-1	ASSRDMNTEAF
TRBV6-1	TRBJ2-7	ASSEYYSSSGEQY
TRBV7-2	TRBJ2-1	ASSSRLAPYNEQF
TRBV28	TRBJ2-2	AAEEGQGRTGELF
TRBV27	TRBJ2-5	ASSWGAGATRVQY
TRBV7-9	TRBJ2-2	ASSLRDREAGELF
TRBV4-2	TRBJ2-6	ASSQDGGGGGANVLT
TRBV6-6	TRBJ2-2	ASSYSNYRELF
TRBV7-8	TRBJ2-7	ASSLAQRIHEQY
TRBV11-1	TRBJ2-5	ASSSQNSEETQY
TRBV10-3	TRBJ2-7	AISDLNTNYEQY
TRBV2	TRBJ2-7	ASSGQGLYEQY
TRBV5-1	TRBJ1-1	ASSGDRGIEEAF
TRBV30	TRBJ1-3	AWSTENTIY
TRBV4-3	TRBJ1-6	ASSQASYRGGDNSPLH
TRBV15	TRBJ1-4	ATSRAVNEKLF
TRBV5-6	TRBJ2-7	ASSSPGQGIREQY
TRBV9	TRBJ2-5	ASSDTGTQEETQY
TRBV5-4	TRBJ2-1	ASSLTHSDNEQF
TRBV7-6	TRBJ2-1	ASSLRTGETYNEQF
TRBV12-5	TRBJ1-5	ASGLIGQGSNQPQH
TRBV7-9	TRBJ2-1	ASSFGEQPYNEQF
TRBV6-6	TRBJ1-5	ASSYEGQGWQPQH
TRBV11-2	TRBJ1-2	ASSLDIGQGRGYT
TRBV4-3	TRBJ2-2	ASSQVGGAGELF
TRBV9	TRBJ1-6	ASSVAYRNSPLH
TRBV5-4	TRBJ2-3	ASSRSSGRWADTQY
TRBV4-3	TRBJ1-3	ASSPNLGNTIY
TRBV7-9	TRBJ1-2	ASSVGPGTWLKGYT
TRBV5-1	TRBJ1-4	ASSLGTGATNEKLF